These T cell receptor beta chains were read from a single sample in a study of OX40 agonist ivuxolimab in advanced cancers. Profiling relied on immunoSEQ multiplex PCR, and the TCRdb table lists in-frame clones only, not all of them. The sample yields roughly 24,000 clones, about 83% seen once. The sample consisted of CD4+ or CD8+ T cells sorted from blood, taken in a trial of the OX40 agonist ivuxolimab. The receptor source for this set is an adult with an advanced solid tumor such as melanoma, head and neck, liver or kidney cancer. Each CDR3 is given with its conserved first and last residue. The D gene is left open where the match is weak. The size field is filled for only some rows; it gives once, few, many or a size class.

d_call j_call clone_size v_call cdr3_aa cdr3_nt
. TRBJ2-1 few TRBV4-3 CASSLRWGLSSYNEQFF TGCGCCAGCAGCCTTCGGTGGGGTCTTAGCTCCTACAATGAGCAGTTCTTC
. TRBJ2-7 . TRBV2 CASTEDSYEQYF TGTGCCAGCACCGAAGATAGCTACGAGCAGTACTTC
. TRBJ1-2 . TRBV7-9 CASRGGARNYGYTF TGTGCCAGCAGGGGAGGGGCGCGGAACTATGGCTACACCTTC
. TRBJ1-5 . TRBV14 CATRGGLDQPQHF TGTGCCACCCGGGGGGGGCTCGATCAGCCCCAGCATTTT
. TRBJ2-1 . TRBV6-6 CASSYSGTRYNEQFF TGTGCCAGCAGTTACTCCGGGACTCGTTACAATGAGCAGTTCTTC
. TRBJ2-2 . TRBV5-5 CASSLRGPNTGELFF TGTGCCAGCAGCTTGCGTGGGCCGAACACCGGGGAGCTGTTTTTT
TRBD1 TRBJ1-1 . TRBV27 CASSLTGMNTEAFF TGTGCCAGCAGTCTGACAGGGATGAACACTGAAGCTTTCTTT
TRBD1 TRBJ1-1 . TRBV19 CASSIWVGGGRNTEAFF TGTGCCAGTAGTATTTGGGTAGGGGGCGGACGGAACACTGAAGCTTTCTTT
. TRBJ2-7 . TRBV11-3 CASSRQGRGGEQYF TGTGCCAGCAGCCGACAGGGTCGGGGGGGAGAGCAGTACTTC
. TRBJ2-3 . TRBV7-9 CASSLRGGTDTQYF TGTGCCAGCAGCTTAAGAGGGGGCACAGATACGCAGTATTTT
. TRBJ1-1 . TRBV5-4 CASSLAGFDTEAFF TGTGCCAGCAGCTTGGCAGGTTTTGACACTGAAGCTTTCTTT
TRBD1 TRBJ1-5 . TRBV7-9 CASSSGTGGNQPQHF TGTGCCAGCAGCTCTGGGACAGGGGGCAATCAGCCCCAGCATTTT
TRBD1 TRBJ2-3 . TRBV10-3 CAISEPVDRGNTQYF TGTGCCATCAGTGAACCCGTGGACAGGGGAAATACGCAGTATTTT
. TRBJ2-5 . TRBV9 CASSVVSGRQETQYF TGTGCCAGCAGCGTAGTCTCAGGGAGACAAGAGACCCAGTACTTC
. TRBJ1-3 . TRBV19 CATSPVGAGNTIYF TGTGCCACCTCCCCGGTGGGAGCTGGAAACACCATATATTTT
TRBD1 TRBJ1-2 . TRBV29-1 CSVGDRGYGYTF TGCAGCGTTGGGGACAGGGGGTATGGCTACACCTTC
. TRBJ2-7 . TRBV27 CASSLTGSYEQYF TGTGCCAGCAGTTTAACCGGGTCCTACGAGCAGTACTTC
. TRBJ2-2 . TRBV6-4 CASSEGPTDPGELFF TGTGCCAGCAGCGAAGGACCCACGGACCCCGGGGAGCTGTTTTTT
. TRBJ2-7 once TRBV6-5 CASSYSTDGGSYEQYF TGTGCCAGCAGTTACTCGACGGACGGGGGTTCCTACGAGCAGTACTTC
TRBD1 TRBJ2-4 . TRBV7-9 CASSWNRGERGKNIQYF TGTGCCAGCAGCTGGAACAGGGGAGAAAGGGGCAAAAACATTCAGTACTTC
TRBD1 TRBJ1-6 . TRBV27 CASSFPGQENSPLHF TGTGCCAGCAGTTTCCCGGGACAGGAGAATTCACCCCTCCACTTT
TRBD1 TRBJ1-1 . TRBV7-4 CASSPSQGMKTEAFF TGCGCCAGCAGCCCTTCACAGGGGATGAAAACTGAAGCTTTCTTT
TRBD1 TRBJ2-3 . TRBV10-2 CATRPGQGADTQYF TGCGCCACCCGACCGGGACAGGGGGCAGATACGCAGTATTTT
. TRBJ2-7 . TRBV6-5 CASSYADAYSAYEQYF TGTGCCAGCAGTTACGCAGATGCGTACAGCGCCTACGAGCAGTACTTC
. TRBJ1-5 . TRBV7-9 CASSKSGGPQHF TGTGCCAGCAGCAAATCCGGGGGTCCCCAGCATTTT
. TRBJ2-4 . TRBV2 CARGEAKNIQYF TGTGCCAGAGGGGAAGCCAAAAACATTCAGTACTTC
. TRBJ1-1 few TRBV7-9 CASSAPSRTVNTEAFF TGTGCCAGCAGCGCTCCCAGTCGGACGGTAAACACTGAAGCTTTCTTT
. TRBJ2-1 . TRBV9 CASSVVASDNEQFF TGTGCCAGCAGCGTAGTGGCTAGTGACAATGAGCAGTTCTTC
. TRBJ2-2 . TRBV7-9 CASMAAVRGRESSGELFF TGTGCCAGCATGGCGGCCGTACGGGGTAGGGAGTCGTCCGGGGAGCTGTTTTTT
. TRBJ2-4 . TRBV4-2 CASSQGWGDIQYF TGTGCCAGCAGCCAGGGATGGGGAGACATTCAGTACTTC
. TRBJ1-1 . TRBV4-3 CASSQDIGQNTEAFF TGCGCCAGCAGCCAAGATATAGGACAGAACACTGAAGCTTTCTTT
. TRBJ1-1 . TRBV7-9 CASSLTLNTEAFF TGTGCCAGCAGCTTGACACTGAACACTGAAGCTTTCTTT
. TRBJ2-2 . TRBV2 CTSSANRESTGELFF TGTACCAGCAGTGCAAACAGGGAGTCCACCGGGGAGCTGTTTTTT
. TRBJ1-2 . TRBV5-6 CASSSDMGRYGYTF TGTGCCAGCAGCTCAGACATGGGGAGATATGGCTACACCTTC
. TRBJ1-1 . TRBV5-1 CASSLTGGPTEAFF TGCGCCAGCAGCTTGACGGGGGGCCCCACTGAAGCTTTCTTT